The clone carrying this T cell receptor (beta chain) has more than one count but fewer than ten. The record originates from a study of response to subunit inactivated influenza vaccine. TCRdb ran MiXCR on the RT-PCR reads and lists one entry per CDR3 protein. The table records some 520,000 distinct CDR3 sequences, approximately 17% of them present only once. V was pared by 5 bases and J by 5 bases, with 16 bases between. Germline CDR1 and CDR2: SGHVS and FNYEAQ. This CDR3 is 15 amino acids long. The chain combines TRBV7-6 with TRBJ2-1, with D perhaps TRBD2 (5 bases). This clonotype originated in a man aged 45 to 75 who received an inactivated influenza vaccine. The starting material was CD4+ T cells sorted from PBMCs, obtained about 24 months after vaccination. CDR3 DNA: TGTGCCAGCAGCAAGAGACTGGACTCAAACAATGAGCAGTTCTTC. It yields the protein CASSKRLDSNNEQFF. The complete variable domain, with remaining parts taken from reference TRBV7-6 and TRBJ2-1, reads GAGVSQSPRYKVTKRGQDVALRCDPISGHVSLYWYRQALGQGPEFLTYFNYEAQQDKSGLPNDRFSAERPEGSISTLTIQRTEQRDSAMYRCASSKRLDSNNEQFFGPGTRLTVL.